These 18 T cell receptor beta chains share one sample of origin, sequenced in a study of blood T cell dynamics during melanoma immunotherapy. Time point indicated: pre-treatment baseline. Data came from immunoSEQ multiplex PCR; TCRdb stores just in-frame clones and leaves some out. The data hold 15,000 to 20,000 clones, with about 89% observed a single time. This sample comprised blood, obtained from a patient treated with checkpoint blockade. Receptors originate from a human donor with melanoma.

CDR3 region: CAWGRDSRYNEQFF. CDR3 in DNA: TGTGCCTGGGGCCGGGACAGCCGATACAATGAGCAGTTCTTC. V and J are TRBV30 and TRBJ2-1, with 7 positions matching TRBD1. After removal of 5 bases from V and 4 bases from J, the junction contained 8 bases not matched to a gene. CDR3 size: 14 residues. Germline V lookup: CDR1 GTSNPN, CDR2 SVGIG (reference sequence). Full variable domain (outside the CDR3, taken from reference TRBV30 and TRBJ2-1): SQTIHQWPATLVQPVGSPLSLECTVEGTSNPNLYWYRQAAGRGLQLLFYSVGIGQISSEVPQNLSASRPQDRQFILSSKKLLLSDSGFYLCAWGRDSRYNEQFFGPGTRLTVL.

The chain recombines TRBV9 with TRBJ1-3; 7 bases align to TRBD1. Losses at the gene ends were 0 bases for V and 0 bases for J; bases not matched to a gene: 6. CDR3 length equals 17 residues. Germline V gives CDR1 SGDLS, CDR2 YYNGEE. CDR3 nucleotides: TGTGCCAGCAGCGTAGGGGACAGAAGAAGCTCTGGAAACACCATATATTTT. It is translated as CASSVGDRRSSGNTIYF.

The chain uses TRBV9 and TRBJ2-2; D might be TRBD2 (6 bases). The CDR3 length is 16 residues. The germline V gene has CDR1 SGDLS and CDR2 YYNGEE. V shed 5 bases and J shed 0 bases, with 14 bases lying between them. CDR3 protein: CASSFREAPNTGELFF. The CDR3 DNA reads as TGTGCCAGCAGTTTTAGGGAGGCCCCGAACACCGGGGAGCTGTTTTTT.

J is TRBJ2-5 and V is TRBV11-2; D not resolved. V was pared by 0 bases and J by 5 bases, with 4 bases between. The germline gives CDR1 SGHAT, CDR2 FQNNGV. The CDR3 is made up of 12 amino acids. The CDR3 here is CASSLDIETQYF. For the CDR3, the DNA is TGTGCCAGCAGCTTAGATATCGAGACCCAGTACTTC. Filled out from reference TRBV11-2 and TRBJ2-5, the complete variable domain reads EAGVAQSPRYKIIEKRQSVAFWCNPISGHATLYWYQQILGQGPKLLIQFQNNGVVDDSQLPKDRFSAERLKGVDSTLKIQPAKLEDSAVYLCASSLDIETQYFGPGTRLLVL.

The V call is TRBV7-8, the J call TRBJ1-5; possibly TRBD1 for D (5 bases). The CDR3 length is 16 residues. Germline V gives CDR1 SGHVS, CDR2 FQNEAQ. V lost 3 bases and J 2 bases, leaving 14 bases between the germline ends. The CDR3 protein is CASSLRGQGGNQPQHF. DNA of the CDR3: TGTGCCAGCAGCTTGAGGGGCCAGGGTGGCAATCAGCCCCAGCATTTT.

The chain recombines TRBV12-5 with TRBJ1-3, with 7 bases matching TRBD1. Germline assignment: CDR1 LGHNT and CDR2 FRNRAP. CDR3 size: 19 residues. The junction had 15 bases not matched to a gene; V was cut back by 4 bases and J by 0 bases. CDR3 residues: CASGSPGTDTVLSGNTIYF. The CDR3 DNA follows: TGTGCTAGTGGTTCCCCGGGGACAGACACAGTTCTCTCTGGAAACACCATATATTTT.

The chain links TRBV7-8 to TRBJ2-5; either TRBD1 or TRBD2 may fit D (5 bases each). The germline V gene has CDR1 SGHVS and CDR2 FQNEAQ. The CDR3 totals 15 residues. The ends were cut back, 0 bases at V and 2 bases at J, with 10 bases in the middle. Here the CDR3 reads CASSLAGTEQETQYF. As DNA, the CDR3 is TGTGCCAGCAGCTTAGCTGGGACGGAACAAGAGACCCAGTACTTC.

V gene TRBV7-2 combines with J gene TRBJ2-5; 9 bases agree with TRBD1. The V segment lost 5 bases and the J segment 3 bases; nucleotides outside the gene matches: 10. CDR3 length: 16 residues. Germline V CDR1 and CDR2: SGHTA, FQGNSA. This chain's CDR3 is CASSLGLGQGKETQYF. The CDR3 DNA reads as TGTGCCAGCAGCCTAGGCTTGGGACAGGGTAAAGAGACCCAGTACTTC.

The chain employs TRBV2 and TRBJ2-4; 8 nucleotides agree with TRBD1. V lost 5 bases to trimming and J lost 4 bases; unmatched junction nucleotides: 7. Per the germline V gene, CDR1 is SNHLY and CDR2 is FYNNEI. The CDR3 totals 15 residues. The CDR3 bases are TGTGCCAGCAGTCTAACGACAGGGGCTAAAAACATTCAGTACTTC. Protein: CASSLTTGAKNIQYF.

The chain combines TRBV4-2 with TRBJ2-7, with TRBD2 as a possible D gene (6 bases). V shed 3 bases and J shed 3 bases, with 12 bases lying between them. This CDR3 spans 14 amino acids. Germline V CDR1 and CDR2: LGHNA, YNFKEQ. The CDR3 protein is CASSHGGRLYEQYF. The CDR3 DNA reads TGTGCCAGCAGCCATGGGGGGAGACTCTACGAGCAGTACTTC.

The chain joins TRBV7-2 to TRBJ2-3; D unclear. The germline V and J ends were trimmed by 5 bases and 1 base, with 4 bases remaining between them. There are 12 residues in the CDR3. CDR1 and CDR2 from the germline V gene are SGHTA and FQGNSA. CDR3 residues: CASSQRTDTQYF. CDR3 bases: TGTGCCAGCAGCCAGCGCACAGATACGCAGTATTTT.

This clone occurred once. V and J are TRBV10-2 and TRBJ2-3; 7 bases are shared with TRBD1. This CDR3 comprises 13 residues. Losses at the gene ends were 8 bases for V and 6 bases for J; bases not matched to a gene: 8. Germline assignment: CDR1 WSHSY and CDR2 SAAADI. The CDR3 DNA follows: TGCGCCAGCTCCTGGACAGGAGCCGATACGCAGTATTTT. It specifies CASSWTGADTQYF.

The rearrangement joins TRBV9 to TRBJ2-5; D remains unclear. Trimming removed 3 bases at V and 9 bases at J, with 24 bases between. CDR1 SGDLS and CDR2 YYNGEE come from the germline V gene. CDR3 length: 16 residues. CDR3 sequence (DNA): TGTGCCAGCAGCGGCGGCGGAACAAAGGGTGTCGGGTCCCAGTACTTC. The encoded protein is CASSGGGTKGVGSQYF.

The chain has TRBV4-1 and TRBJ2-1, with 7 bases matching TRBD2. Germline assignment: CDR1 MGHRA and CDR2 YSYEKL. The CDR3 contains 16 residues. Unmatched junction bases numbered 7, after V lost 2 bases and J lost 3 bases. The CDR3 region is CASSQSLADDYNEQFF. Written as DNA, the CDR3 is TGCGCCAGCAGCCAAAGCCTAGCGGACGACTACAATGAGCAGTTCTTC.

This clone appeared a few times. The genes are TRBV5-1 and TRBJ1-2; D remains ambiguous. The CDR3 has 13 amino acids. Germline V gene lookup returns CDR1 SGHRS and CDR2 YFSETQ. V was trimmed by 0 bases and J by 4 bases, leaving 7 bases between them. CDR3 sequence reads: CASSLAGSYGYTF. CDR3 coding DNA: TGCGCCAGCAGCTTGGCTGGGAGCTATGGCTACACCTTC.

The rearrangement uses TRBV5-1 and TRBJ2-3; the D is unclear. The CDR3 totals 11 residues. In germline, CDR1 is SGHRS, CDR2 YFSETQ. With 1 base removed from V and 3 bases from J, the gap between germline ends came to 0 bases. The CDR3 loop is CASSLTDTQYF. The CDR3 DNA follows: TGCGCCAGCAGCTTGACAGATACGCAGTATTTT. The full variable domain, completed using reference TRBV5-1 and TRBJ2-3, is KAGVTQTPRYLIKTRGQQVTLSCSPISGHRSVSWYQQTPGQGLQFLFEYFSETQRNKGNFPGRFSGRQFSNSRSEMNVSTLELGDSALYLCASSLTDTQYFGPGTRLTVL.

The chain links TRBV4-1 to TRBJ1-3, with D tentatively TRBD1 (6 bases). V lost 1 base to trimming and J lost 2 bases, with 9 bases between them. CDR1 is MGHRA, CDR2 YSYEKL, per germline. The CDR3 contains 15 residues. CDR3 residues: CASSQAGGPGNTIYF. In DNA form, the CDR3 reads TGCGCCAGCAGCCAAGCTGGGGGGCCTGGAAACACCATATATTTT.

This clone was recorded a few times. The chain couples TRBV27 to TRBJ2-1, with TRBD2 matching over 14 bases. This CDR3 contains 13 residues. V shed 6 bases, J shed 13 bases, and the junction held 5 bases outside the gene matches. Germline assignment: CDR1 MNHEY and CDR2 SMNVEV (reference sequence). The DNA of the CDR3 is TGTGCCAGCAGGACGACTAGCGGGAGGGCTCAGTTCTTC. Its protein product is CASRTTSGRAQFF.